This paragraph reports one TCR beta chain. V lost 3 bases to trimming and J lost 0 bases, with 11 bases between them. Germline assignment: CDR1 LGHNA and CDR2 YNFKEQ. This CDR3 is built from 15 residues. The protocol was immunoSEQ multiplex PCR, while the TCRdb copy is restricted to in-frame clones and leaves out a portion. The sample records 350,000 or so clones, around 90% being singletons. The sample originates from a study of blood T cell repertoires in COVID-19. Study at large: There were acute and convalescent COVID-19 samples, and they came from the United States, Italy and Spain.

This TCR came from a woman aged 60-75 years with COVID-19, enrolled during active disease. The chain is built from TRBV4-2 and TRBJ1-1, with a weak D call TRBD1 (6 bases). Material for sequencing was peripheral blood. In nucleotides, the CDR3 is TGTGCCAGCAGCCATGGGGACACAGTGAACACTGAAGCTTTCTTT. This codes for CASSHGDTVNTEAFF.